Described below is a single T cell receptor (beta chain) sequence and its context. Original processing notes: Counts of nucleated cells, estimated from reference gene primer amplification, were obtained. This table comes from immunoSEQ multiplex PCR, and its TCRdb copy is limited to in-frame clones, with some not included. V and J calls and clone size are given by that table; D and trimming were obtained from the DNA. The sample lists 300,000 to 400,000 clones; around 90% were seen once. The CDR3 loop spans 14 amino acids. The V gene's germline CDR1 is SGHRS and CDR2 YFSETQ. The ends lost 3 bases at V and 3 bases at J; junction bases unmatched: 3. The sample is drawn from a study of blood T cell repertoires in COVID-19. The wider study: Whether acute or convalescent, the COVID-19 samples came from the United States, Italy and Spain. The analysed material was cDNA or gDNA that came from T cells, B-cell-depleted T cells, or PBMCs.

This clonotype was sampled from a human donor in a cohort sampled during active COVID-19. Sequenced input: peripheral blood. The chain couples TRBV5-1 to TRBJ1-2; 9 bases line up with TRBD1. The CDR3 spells CASSSRQGDYGYTF. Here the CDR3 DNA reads TGCGCCAGCAGCTCCAGACAGGGGGACTATGGCTACACCTTC.